These 25 T cell receptor beta chains were all obtained from the same sample, sequenced in a study of T cell clonotyping in hematopoietic cell transplantation. Time point meaning: recipient sample about 28 days before transplant, after cytoreduction. Profiled with immunoSEQ multiplex PCR; TCRdb holds only in-frame clones, not every one. This table holds 8,900 or so clones, roughly 90% found once. This sample comprised peripheral blood mononuclear cells, obtained before stem cell transplant. The source of these receptors is a woman aged 55-69 years with acute myeloid leukemia. Some clones in this sample may be carry-over from other donors' samples.

The V call is TRBV12-2, the J call TRBJ2-2; the DNA was not compared with TRBD2, the D call given in the table. TRBV12-2 has pseudogene status. The CDR3 extends over 17 amino acids. CDR3 nucleotide sequence: TGTGCAAGTCGCTTCGGACTAGCGGGAGGGGGGACCGGGGAGCTGTTTTTT. It encodes CASRFGLAGGGTGELFF.

V gene TRBV7-3 combines with J gene TRBJ2-3; a possible D gene is TRBD2 (6 bases). The CDR3 loop spans 15 amino acids. Germline CDR1 is SGHTA and CDR2 is FQGTGA. Deletions cut 5 bases from V and 2 bases from J, with 14 bases between. Written as DNA, the CDR3 is TGTGCCAGCAGCAAGAGCGGGTCCTACACAGATACGCAGTATTTT. Its protein is CASSKSGSYTDTQYF.

The CDR3 nucleotides read TGTGCCAGCAGCTTAGTCGGGGGTAACACCGGGGAGCTGTTTTTT. This sequence encodes CASSLVGGNTGELFF. The chain carries TRBV11-1 and TRBJ2-2, with a weak D call TRBD2 (6 bases). Looked up from germline, CDR1 is SGHAT and CDR2 is FQDESV (reference sequence). V was shortened by 1 base and J by 2 bases, with 8 bases between the two germline ends. The CDR3 totals 15 residues.

The V gene is TRBV28, the J gene TRBJ2-2; TRBD1 is a possible D gene (5 bases). The V gene's germline CDR1 is MDHEN and CDR2 SYDVKM. The V and J ends lost 3 bases and 1 base respectively, with 15 bases between them. The CDR3 loop spans 17 amino acids. The CDR3 here is CASSFSRATLNTGELFF. For the CDR3, the DNA is TGTGCCAGCAGTTTTAGCAGGGCTACCTTGAACACCGGGGAGCTGTTTTTT.

The rearrangement links TRBV19 to TRBJ1-2, with D possibly being TRBD1 (6 bases). V was pared by 4 bases and J by 1 base, with 7 bases between. CDR3 size: 13 residues. The germline gives CDR1 LNHDA, CDR2 SQIVND (reference sequence). CDR3 sequence reads: CASSKQGNYGYTF. Written as DNA, the CDR3 is TGTGCCAGTAGTAAACAGGGTAACTATGGCTACACCTTC.

This chain links TRBV4-1 with TRBJ1-1, with 8 bases aligning to TRBD1. The CDR3 sequence is 17 residues long. CDR1 and CDR2 from the germline V gene are MGHRA and YSYEKL. Trimming removed 3 bases from V and 4 bases from J; junction bases left unmatched: 13. Here the CDR3 DNA reads TGCGCCAGCAGCCAGGGAAGGACAGGGACTCTTCTCACTGAAGCTTTCTTT. This translates into CASSQGRTGTLLTEAFF.

The V call is TRBV11-2, the J call TRBJ1-6; a possible D gene is TRBD1 (5 bases). The CDR3 runs 15 residues. V lost 1 base and J lost 7, with 11 bases in between. CDR1 and CDR2 from the germline V gene are SGHAT and FQNNGV. As DNA, the CDR3 is TGTGCCAGCAGCTTAGCGGGCAGGGCCAATTCACCCCTCCACTTT. It yields the protein CASSLAGRANSPLHF.

The CDR3 loop reads CASSLAGAGETQYF. The CDR3 nucleotides read TGTGCCAGCAGCCTAGCGGGAGCTGGAGAGACCCAGTACTTC. The chain uses TRBV5-4 and TRBJ2-5, with 10 bases fitting TRBD2. V lost 4 bases and J lost 4; bases outside the gene matches: 4. This CDR3 region has 14 residues. In germline, CDR1 is SGHNT, CDR2 YYREEE (reference sequence).

The chain has TRBV2 and TRBJ2-1; no clear D. Germline V gene data show CDR1 as SNHLY and CDR2 as FYNNEI. The V end was cut by 3 bases, the J end by 5 bases, with 2 bases between. There are 11 residues in the CDR3. This chain's CDR3 is CASSEDNEQFF. CDR3 DNA sequence: TGTGCCAGCAGTGAGGACAATGAGCAGTTCTTC.

The chain joins TRBV27 to TRBJ1-5; no reliable D call. V was trimmed by 0 bases and J by 4 bases, leaving 4 bases between them. The CDR3 is made up of 13 amino acids. From germline, CDR1 is MNHEY and CDR2 SMNVEV (reference sequence). The CDR3 DNA is TGTGCCAGCAGTTTATCGGGAAATCAGCCCCAGCATTTT. Residues: CASSLSGNQPQHF.

The chain has TRBV30 and TRBJ2-2; the D gene is possibly TRBD2 (5 bases). The CDR3 loop spans 13 amino acids. Germline-derived CDR1 and CDR2 are GTSNPN and SVGIG (reference sequence). V was cut by 0 bases and J by 10 bases, with 12 bases left in between. The CDR3 region has the DNA TGTGCCTGGAGTGTATTGTGGGGAGAGGAGCTGTTTTTT. Translation: CAWSVLWGEELFF.

This chain joins TRBV15 and TRBJ2-5; tentatively, D is TRBD2 (7 bases). The CDR3 covers 15 residues. Germline V CDR1 and CDR2: LNHNV, YYDKDF (reference sequence). The V end lost 1 base, the J end lost 5 bases, and 14 bases lay between the germline ends. CDR3 nucleotides: TGTGCCACCAGCAGAGCCCGGGGGGCCGATGAGACCCAGTACTTC. Amino acid sequence: CATSRARGADETQYF.

This clone was seen more than once but under ten times. The rearrangement links TRBV2 to TRBJ2-1; perhaps D is TRBD1 or TRBD2 (6 bases each). V was cut by 4 bases and J by 10 bases, with 14 bases left in between. The germline gives CDR1 SNHLY, CDR2 FYNNEI. The CDR3 runs to 13 residues. The chain's CDR3 is CASSVEGGPEQFF. The CDR3 DNA sequence: TGTGCCAGCAGTGTCGAGGGGGGCCCCGAGCAGTTCTTC.

The chain joins TRBV11-2 to TRBJ2-7; TRBD2 might be the D (5 bases). The CDR3 totals 12 residues. Per the germline V gene, CDR1 is SGHAT and CDR2 is FQNNGV. Trimming left V 2 bases short and J 5 bases short, with 7 bases between. The CDR3: CASSLILDEQYF. Here the CDR3 DNA reads TGTGCCAGCAGCTTAATACTAGACGAGCAGTACTTC.

This chain links TRBV5-8 with TRBJ1-2, with TRBD1 as a possible D gene (5 bases). With 4 bases removed from V and 2 bases from J, the gap between germline ends came to 24 bases. CDR1 and CDR2 from the germline V gene are SGHTS and YDEGEE. The CDR3 has 18 amino acids. CDR3 region: CASSPRARAPNENYGYTF. CDR3 nucleotides: TGTGCCAGCAGCCCAAGGGCCAGGGCCCCAAACGAAAACTATGGCTACACCTTC.

This chain joins TRBV28 and TRBJ1-1, with no clear D. The germline V and J ends were trimmed by 4 bases and 0 bases, with 18 bases remaining between them. CDR1 is MDHEN, CDR2 SYDVKM, per germline. The CDR3 covers 17 residues. CDR3 in DNA: TGTGCCAGCAGTTCCTTGGTCGGACCACCGATGAACACTGAAGCTTTCTTT. This encodes CASSSLVGPPMNTEAFF.

This chain links TRBV4-1 with TRBJ1-1, with 12 positions matching TRBD1. The V segment lost 0 bases and the J segment 7 bases; nucleotides outside the gene matches: 9. This CDR3 region has 17 residues. Per the germline V gene, CDR1 is MGHRA and CDR2 is YSYEKL. CDR3 DNA: TGCGCCAGCAGCCAAGATACTTGGGACAGGGGGCAGAATGAAGCTTTCTTT. Translating it yields CASSQDTWDRGQNEAFF.

The rearrangement joins TRBV4-1 to TRBJ2-5, with TRBD1 as a possible D gene (5 bases). Trimming stripped 0 bases from V and 13 bases from J, with 15 bases between. The CDR3 has 13 amino acids. Germline loops: CDR1 MGHRA, CDR2 YSYEKL. CDR3 region: CASSQDPSGPTYF. In nucleotides, the CDR3 is TGCGCCAGCAGCCAAGATCCCTCAGGGCCCACGTACTTC.

This clone was seen more than once but under ten times. The chain has TRBV7-2 and TRBJ1-3; D may be TRBD1 (5 bases). V dropped 7 bases and J dropped 2 bases, with 12 bases sitting between them. CDR1 SGHTA and CDR2 FQGNSA come from the germline V gene. CDR3 length equals 14 residues. DNA of the CDR3: TGTGCCAGCAACCCGACAGCGACTGGAAACACCATATATTTT. It translates to CASNPTATGNTIYF.

This clone was counted once. Here the CDR3 reads CASSSQTGTGFGKLFF. The CDR3 bases are TGTGCCAGCAGCTCTCAAACCGGGACAGGATTCGGAAAACTGTTTTTT. The V gene is TRBV7-2, the J gene TRBJ1-4, with 8 bases lining up with TRBD1. Per germline, CDR1 SGHTA and CDR2 FQGNSA. This CDR3 is built from 16 residues. V dropped 4 bases and J dropped 10; count of bases not matched to a gene: 14.

The V call is TRBV27, the J call TRBJ2-7; TRBD1 is a possible D gene (5 bases). This CDR3 comprises 14 residues. Germline V gene sequence: CDR1 MNHEY, CDR2 SMNVEV (reference sequence). V lost 2 bases, J lost 4 bases, and 12 bases lay in between. CDR3 DNA sequence: TGTGCCAGCAGTTTAAGAAGGGGTGATTACGAGCAGTACGTC. Amino acid sequence: CASSLRRGDYEQYV.

This chain connects TRBV10-1 to TRBJ2-1; 10 nucleotides agree with TRBD1. The length of the CDR3 is 13 residues. Germline trimming cut 6 bases from V and 7 bases from J; bases unmatched to any gene: 3. The germline V gene encodes CDR1 WNHNN and CDR2 SYGVQD (reference sequence). The CDR3 loop is CASSRTGGNEQFF. The DNA for the CDR3 is TGCGCCAGCAGCCGGACAGGGGGGAATGAGCAGTTCTTC.

The chain recombines TRBV6-4 with TRBJ2-2; D not certain. The V and J ends lost 2 bases and 5 bases respectively, with 6 bases between them. This CDR3 has 13 residues. Germline loops: CDR1 MRHNA, CDR2 SNTAGT. This chain's CDR3 is CASSDLPTGELFF. The CDR3 bases are TGTGCCAGCAGTGACCTTCCTACCGGGGAGCTGTTTTTT.

This clone was observed a handful of times. The rearrangement uses TRBV19 and TRBJ1-2; D possibly corresponds to TRBD1 (6 bases). Germline V gene sequence: CDR1 LNHDA, CDR2 SQIVND (reference sequence). Trimming took 5 bases from V and 0 from J, leaving 13 bases between them. The CDR3 is 15 amino acids. This chain's CDR3 is CASSPRTAANYGYTF. For the CDR3, the DNA is TGTGCCAGTAGTCCGAGGACAGCAGCTAACTATGGCTACACCTTC.

The chain uses TRBV5-1 and TRBJ2-5; 8 nucleotides match TRBD2. Germline V gives CDR1 SGHRS, CDR2 YFSETQ. The CDR3 loop spans 14 amino acids. Germline trimming cut 0 bases from V and 5 bases from J; bases unmatched to any gene: 3. The CDR3 region has the DNA TGCGCCAGCAGCTTGGTTCCTAGCGGGGAGACCCAGTACTTC. Protein sequence: CASSLVPSGETQYF.